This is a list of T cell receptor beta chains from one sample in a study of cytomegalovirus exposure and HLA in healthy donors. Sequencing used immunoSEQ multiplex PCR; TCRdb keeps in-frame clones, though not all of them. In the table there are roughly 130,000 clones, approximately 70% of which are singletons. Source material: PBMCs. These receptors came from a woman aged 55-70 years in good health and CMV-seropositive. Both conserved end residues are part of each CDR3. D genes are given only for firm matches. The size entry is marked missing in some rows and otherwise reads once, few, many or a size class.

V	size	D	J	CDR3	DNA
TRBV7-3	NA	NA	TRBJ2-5	CASSLGTRGGGTQYF	TGTGCCAGCAGCTTAGGGACTCGTGGCGGAGGGACCCAGTACTTC
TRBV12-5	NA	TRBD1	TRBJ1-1	CASGLWTGDDVNTEAFF	TGTGCTAGTGGTTTGTGGACAGGTGACGATGTGAACACTGAAGCTTTCTTT
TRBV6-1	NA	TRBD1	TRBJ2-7	CASSEAPFGTGYEQYF	TGTGCCAGCAGTGAAGCGCCCTTCGGGACAGGGTACGAGCAGTACTTC
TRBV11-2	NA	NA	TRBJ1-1	CASSAQGNTEAFF	TGTGCCAGCAGCGCACAGGGGAACACTGAAGCTTTCTTT
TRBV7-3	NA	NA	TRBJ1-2	CASSPGTGKANYGYTF	TGTGCCAGCAGCCCCGGTACGGGGAAAGCTAACTATGGCTACACCTTC
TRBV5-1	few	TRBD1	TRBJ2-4	CASSAVTGSNIQYF	TGCGCCAGCAGCGCGGTGACAGGGAGTAACATTCAGTACTTC
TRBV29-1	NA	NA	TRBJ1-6	CSVVIAGNSPLHF	TGCAGCGTTGTCATAGCGGGTAATTCACCCCTCCACTTT
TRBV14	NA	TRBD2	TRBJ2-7	CASSQTLLAGGPHYEQYF	TGTGCCAGCAGCCAGACTCTGTTAGCGGGGGGGCCGCACTACGAGCAGTACTTC
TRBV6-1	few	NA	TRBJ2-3	CASTVGGYTDTQYF	TGTGCCAGCACCGTTGGGGGGTACACAGATACGCAGTATTTT
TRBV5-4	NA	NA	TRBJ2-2	CASSSALGATGELFF	TGTGCCAGCAGTTCAGCCTTGGGGGCCACCGGGGAGCTGTTTTTT